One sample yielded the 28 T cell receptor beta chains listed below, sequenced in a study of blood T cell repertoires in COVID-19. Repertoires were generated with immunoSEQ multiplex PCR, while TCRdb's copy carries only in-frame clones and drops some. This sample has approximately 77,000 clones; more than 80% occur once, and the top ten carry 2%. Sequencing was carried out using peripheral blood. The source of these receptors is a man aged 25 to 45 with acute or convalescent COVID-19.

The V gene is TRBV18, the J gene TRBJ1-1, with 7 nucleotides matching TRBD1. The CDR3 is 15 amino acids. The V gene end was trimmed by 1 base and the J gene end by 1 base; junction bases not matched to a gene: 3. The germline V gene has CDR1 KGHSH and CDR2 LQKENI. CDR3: CASSPRQGENTEAFF. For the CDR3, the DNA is TGTGCCAGCTCACCACGACAGGGTGAGAACACTGAAGCTTTCTTT.

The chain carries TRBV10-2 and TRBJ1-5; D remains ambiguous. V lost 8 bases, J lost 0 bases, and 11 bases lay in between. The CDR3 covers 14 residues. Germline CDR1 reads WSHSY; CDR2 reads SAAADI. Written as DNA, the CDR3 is TGCGCCAGCGGCGACACGAGTAGCAATCAGCCCCAGCATTTT. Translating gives CASGDTSSNQPQHF.

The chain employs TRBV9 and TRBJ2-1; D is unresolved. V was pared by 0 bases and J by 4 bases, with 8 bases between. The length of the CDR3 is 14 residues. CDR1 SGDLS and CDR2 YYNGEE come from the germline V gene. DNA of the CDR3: TGTGCCAGCAGCGTAGGGCAAACGTACAATGAGCAGTTCTTC. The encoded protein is CASSVGQTYNEQFF.

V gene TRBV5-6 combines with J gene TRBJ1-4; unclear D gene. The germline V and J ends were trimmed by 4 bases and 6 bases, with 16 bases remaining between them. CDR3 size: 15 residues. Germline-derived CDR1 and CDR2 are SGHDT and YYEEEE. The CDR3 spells CASSLGGLFDEKLFF. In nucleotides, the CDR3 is TGTGCCAGCAGCCTGGGTGGGCTTTTCGATGAAAAACTGTTTTTT. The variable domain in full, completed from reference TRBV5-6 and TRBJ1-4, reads DAGVTQSPTHLIKTRGQQVTLRCSPKSGHDTVSWYQQALGQGPQFIFQYYEEEERQRGNFPDRFSGHQFPNYSSELNVNALLLGDSALYLCASSLGGLFDEKLFFGSGTQLSVL.

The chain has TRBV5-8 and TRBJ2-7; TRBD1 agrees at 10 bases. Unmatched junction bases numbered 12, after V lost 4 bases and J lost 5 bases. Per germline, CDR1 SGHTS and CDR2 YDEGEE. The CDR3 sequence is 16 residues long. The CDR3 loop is CASSTFPGQGTHEQYV. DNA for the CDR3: TGTGCCAGCAGCACATTTCCGGGACAGGGGACCCACGAGCAGTACGTC.

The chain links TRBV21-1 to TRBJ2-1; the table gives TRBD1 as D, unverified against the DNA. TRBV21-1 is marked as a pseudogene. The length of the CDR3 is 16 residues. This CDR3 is CASSSKMGQGNNEQFF. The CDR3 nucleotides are TGTGCCAGCAGCTCGAAAATGGGGCAGGGTAACAATGAGCAGTTCTTC.

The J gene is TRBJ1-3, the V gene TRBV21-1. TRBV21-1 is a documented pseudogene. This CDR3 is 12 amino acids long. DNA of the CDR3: TGTGCCAGCAGCTCCCGGTCAAACACCATATATTTT. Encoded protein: CASSSRSNTIYF.

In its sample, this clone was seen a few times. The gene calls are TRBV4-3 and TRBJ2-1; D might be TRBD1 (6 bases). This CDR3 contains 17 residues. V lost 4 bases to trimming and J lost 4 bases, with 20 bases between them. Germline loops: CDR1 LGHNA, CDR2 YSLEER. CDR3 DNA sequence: TGCGCCAGCAGCCCGTATTCGGCAGGGGCCCCTTACAATGAGCAGTTCTTC. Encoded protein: CASSPYSAGAPYNEQFF.

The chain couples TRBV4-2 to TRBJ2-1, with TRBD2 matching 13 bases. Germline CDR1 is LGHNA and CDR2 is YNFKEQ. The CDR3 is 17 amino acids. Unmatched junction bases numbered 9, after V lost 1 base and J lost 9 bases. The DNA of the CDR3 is TGTGCCAGCAGCCAAGGGACTAGCGGGAGCCGCCTCTTTGAGCAGTTCTTC. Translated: CASSQGTSGSRLFEQFF.

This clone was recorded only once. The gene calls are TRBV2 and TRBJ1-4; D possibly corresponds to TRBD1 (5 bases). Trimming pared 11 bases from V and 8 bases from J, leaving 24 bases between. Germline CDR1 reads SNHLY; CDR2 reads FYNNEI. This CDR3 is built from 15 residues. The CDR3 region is CARARPGAAGEKLFF. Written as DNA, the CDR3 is TGTGCCCGCGCCCGCCCGGGCGCCGCAGGGGAAAAACTGTTTTTT.

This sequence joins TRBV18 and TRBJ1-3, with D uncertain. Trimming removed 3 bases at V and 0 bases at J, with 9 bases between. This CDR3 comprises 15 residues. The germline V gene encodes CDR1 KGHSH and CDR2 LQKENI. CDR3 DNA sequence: TGTGCCAGCTCACCGGGCGGGGACTCTGGAAACACCATATATTTT. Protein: CASSPGGDSGNTIYF.

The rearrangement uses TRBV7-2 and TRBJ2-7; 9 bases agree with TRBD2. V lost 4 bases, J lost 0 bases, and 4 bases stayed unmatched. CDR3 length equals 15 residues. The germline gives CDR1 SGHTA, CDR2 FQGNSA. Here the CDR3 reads CASSYVSGSSYEQYF. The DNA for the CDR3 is TGTGCCAGCAGCTACGTTAGCGGGAGCTCCTACGAGCAGTACTTC.

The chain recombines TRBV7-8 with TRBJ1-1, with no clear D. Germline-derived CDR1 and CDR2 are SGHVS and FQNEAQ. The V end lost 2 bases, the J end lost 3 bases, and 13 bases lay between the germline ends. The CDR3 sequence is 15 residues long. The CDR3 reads CASSLNAGTDTEAFF. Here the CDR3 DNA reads TGTGCCAGCAGCTTAAATGCGGGTACGGACACTGAAGCTTTCTTT.

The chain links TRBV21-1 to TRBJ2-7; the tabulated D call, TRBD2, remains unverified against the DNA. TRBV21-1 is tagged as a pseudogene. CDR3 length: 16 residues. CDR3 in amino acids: CASSKARPGTSYEQYF. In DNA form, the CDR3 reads TGTGCCAGCAGCAAAGCTAGGCCAGGGACTTCCTACGAGCAGTACTTC.

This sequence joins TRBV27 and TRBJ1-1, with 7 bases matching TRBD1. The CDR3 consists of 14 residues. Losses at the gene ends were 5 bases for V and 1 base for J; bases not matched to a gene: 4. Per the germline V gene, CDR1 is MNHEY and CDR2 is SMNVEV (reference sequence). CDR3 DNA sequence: TGTGCCAGCAGTGACAGGGATGGGAACACTGAAGCTTTCTTT. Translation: CASSDRDGNTEAFF.

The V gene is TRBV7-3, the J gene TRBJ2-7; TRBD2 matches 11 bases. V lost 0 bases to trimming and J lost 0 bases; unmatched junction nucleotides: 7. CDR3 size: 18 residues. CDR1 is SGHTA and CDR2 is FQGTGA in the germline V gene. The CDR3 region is CASSLTGGLAGGSYEQYF. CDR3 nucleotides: TGTGCCAGCAGCTTAACTGGGGGGCTAGCGGGAGGCTCCTACGAGCAGTACTTC.

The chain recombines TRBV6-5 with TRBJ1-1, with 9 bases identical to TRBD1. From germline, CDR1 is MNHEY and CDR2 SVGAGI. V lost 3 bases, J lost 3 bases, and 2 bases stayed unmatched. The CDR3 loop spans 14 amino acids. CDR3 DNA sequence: TGTGCCAGCAGTTATAGGACAGGGGACACTGAAGCTTTCTTT. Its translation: CASSYRTGDTEAFF.

CDR3 in DNA: TGTGCCAGCAGTGGCCTTGTAAGGGGAGGGGCCAACGTCCTGACTTTC. The encoded protein is CASSGLVRGGANVLTF. The J gene is TRBJ2-6, the V gene TRBV9; a weak D match, TRBD1 (5 bases). Trimming pared 5 bases from V and 4 bases from J, leaving 16 bases between. There are 16 residues in the CDR3. From germline, CDR1 is SGDLS and CDR2 YYNGEE.

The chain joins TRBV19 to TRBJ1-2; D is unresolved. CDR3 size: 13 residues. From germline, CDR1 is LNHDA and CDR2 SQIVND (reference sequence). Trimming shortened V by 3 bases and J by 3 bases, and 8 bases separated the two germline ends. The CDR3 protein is CASSIGGYYGYTF. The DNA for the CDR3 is TGTGCCAGTAGTATTGGAGGGTACTATGGCTACACCTTC.

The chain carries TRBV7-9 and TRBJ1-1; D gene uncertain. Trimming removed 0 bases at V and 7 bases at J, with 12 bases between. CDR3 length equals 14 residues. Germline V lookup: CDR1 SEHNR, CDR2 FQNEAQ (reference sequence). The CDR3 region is CASSLARGDFEAFF. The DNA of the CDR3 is TGTGCCAGCAGCTTAGCGCGCGGGGATTTTGAAGCTTTCTTT.

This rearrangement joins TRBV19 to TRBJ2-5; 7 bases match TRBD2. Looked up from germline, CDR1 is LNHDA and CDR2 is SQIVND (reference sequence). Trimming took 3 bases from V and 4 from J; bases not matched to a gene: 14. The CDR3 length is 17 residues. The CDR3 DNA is TGTGCCAGTAGTATTCGGGGTCGCGGGAGAGGCGGAGAGACCCAGTACTTC. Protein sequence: CASSIRGRGRGGETQYF.

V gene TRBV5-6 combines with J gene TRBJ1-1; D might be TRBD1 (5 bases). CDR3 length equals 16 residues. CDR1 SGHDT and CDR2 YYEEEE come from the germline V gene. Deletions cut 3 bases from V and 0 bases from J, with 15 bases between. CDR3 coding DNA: TGTGCCAGCAGCTCATGGGGCGCAGCTATGAACACTGAAGCTTTCTTT. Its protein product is CASSSWGAAMNTEAFF.

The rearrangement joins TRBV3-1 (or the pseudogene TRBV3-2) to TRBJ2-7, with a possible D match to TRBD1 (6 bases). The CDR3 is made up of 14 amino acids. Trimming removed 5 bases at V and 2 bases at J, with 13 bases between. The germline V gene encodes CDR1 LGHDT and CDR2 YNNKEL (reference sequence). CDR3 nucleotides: TGTGCCAGCAGCTTCGGACAGAAAGCCTACGAGCAGTACTTC. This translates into CASSFGQKAYEQYF.

The CDR3 loop reads CSVVGGDVGYTF. For the CDR3, the DNA is TGCAGCGTTGTAGGAGGGGACGTAGGCTACACCTTC. This chain uses TRBV29-1 with TRBJ1-2; tentatively, D is TRBD1 (5 bases). Between the trimmed V and J ends, which lost 4 bases and 8 bases, there was a span of 14 bases. The germline V gene has CDR1 SQVTM and CDR2 ANQGSEA. This CDR3 comprises 12 residues.

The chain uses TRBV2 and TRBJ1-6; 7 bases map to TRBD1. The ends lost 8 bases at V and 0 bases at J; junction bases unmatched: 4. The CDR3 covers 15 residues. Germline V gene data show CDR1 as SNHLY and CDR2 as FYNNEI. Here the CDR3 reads CASQQGSSYNSPLHF. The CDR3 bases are TGTGCCAGCCAACAGGGGAGCTCCTATAATTCACCCCTCCACTTT. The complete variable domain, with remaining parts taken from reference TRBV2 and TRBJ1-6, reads EPEVTQTPSHQVTQMGQEVILRCVPISNHLYFYWYRQILGQKVEFLVSFYNNEISEKSEIFDDQFSVERPDGSNFTLKIRSTKLEDSAMYFCASQQGSSYNSPLHFGNGTRLTVT.

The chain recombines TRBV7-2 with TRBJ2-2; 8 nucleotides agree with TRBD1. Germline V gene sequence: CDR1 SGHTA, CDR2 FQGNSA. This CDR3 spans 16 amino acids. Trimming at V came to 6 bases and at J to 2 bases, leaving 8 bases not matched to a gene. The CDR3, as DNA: TGTGCCAGCAGAGAACGGACAGGGACTAACACCGGGGAGCTGTTTTTT. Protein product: CASRERTGTNTGELFF.

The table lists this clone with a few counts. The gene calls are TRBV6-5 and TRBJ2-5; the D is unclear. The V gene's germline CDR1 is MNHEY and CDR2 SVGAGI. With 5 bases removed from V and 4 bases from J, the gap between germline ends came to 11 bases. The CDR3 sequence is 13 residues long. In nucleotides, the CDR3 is TGTGCCAGCAGTAAGAATTGGCTAGAGACCCAGTACTTC. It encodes CASSKNWLETQYF.

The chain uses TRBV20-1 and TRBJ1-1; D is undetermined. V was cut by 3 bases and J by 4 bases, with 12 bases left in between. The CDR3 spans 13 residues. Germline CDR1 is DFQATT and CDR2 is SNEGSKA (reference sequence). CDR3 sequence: CSASEWGGTEAFF. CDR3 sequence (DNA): TGCAGTGCTAGTGAATGGGGAGGCACTGAAGCTTTCTTT.